This entry is about one T cell receptor (beta chain). V dropped 5 bases and J dropped 4 bases, with 16 bases sitting between them. The CDR3 loop spans 15 amino acids. Germline CDR1 SGHAT, CDR2 FQNNGV. The data are from a study of blood T cell repertoires in COVID-19. Background on the study: PBMCs, B-cell-depleted T cells, or T cells were the source of the cDNA or gDNA that made up the material.

Sequenced by immunoSEQ multiplex PCR; TCRdb stores in-frame clones only, minus some. The table lists about 200,000 clones, around 86% of them singletons, with less than 7.5% in the top ten. Sequences were obtained from peripheral blood. This receptor was identified in a man aged 60 to 75 who had recovered from COVID-19. This chain links TRBV11-2 with TRBJ2-3, with D uncertain. This chain's CDR3 is CASSQPRRGADTQYF. The CDR3 DNA follows: TGTGCCAGCAGCCAACCCCGGAGAGGCGCAGATACGCAGTATTTT.